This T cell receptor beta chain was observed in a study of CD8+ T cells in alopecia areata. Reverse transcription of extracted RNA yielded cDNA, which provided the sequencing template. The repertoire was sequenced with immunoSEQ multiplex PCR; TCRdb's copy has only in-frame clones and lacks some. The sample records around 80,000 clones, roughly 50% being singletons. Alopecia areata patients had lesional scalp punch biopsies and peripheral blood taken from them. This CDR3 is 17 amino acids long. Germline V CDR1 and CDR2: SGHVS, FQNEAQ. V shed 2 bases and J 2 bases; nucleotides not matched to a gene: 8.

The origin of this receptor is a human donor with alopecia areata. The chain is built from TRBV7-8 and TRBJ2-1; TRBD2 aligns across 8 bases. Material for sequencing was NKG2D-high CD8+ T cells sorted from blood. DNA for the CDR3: TGTGCCAGCAGCTTACCTGCGGGAGGAATTCCCTACAATGAGCAGTTCTTC. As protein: CASSLPAGGIPYNEQFF.